The clone carrying this TCR beta chain has a handful of counts. Sequencing used immunoSEQ multiplex PCR; TCRdb keeps in-frame clones, though not all of them. Counted here are around 68,000 clones, 75% to 85% occurring once; the ten biggest clones make up about 15%. This sample stems from a study of control samples from healthy donors and cancer patients. Material: blood. The clonotype originates from a man in his sixties in good health.

The DNA for the CDR3 is TGTGCCAGTATTGGCCGGACCGGGGAGCTGTTTTTT. Protein product: CASIGRTGELFF. This rearrangement joins TRBV19 to TRBJ2-2; D call uncertain. V lost 7 bases and J lost 5, with 8 bases in between. Germline CDR1 reads LNHDA; CDR2 reads SQIVND (reference sequence). The length of the CDR3 is 12 residues.